This TCR beta chain was profiled in a study of Ad26.COV2.S vaccination and SARS-CoV-2 variants. On the study more broadly: Ad26.COV2.S, an intramuscular injection, was given once or twice 56 days apart.

Comments on this clone: Its antigen remains unidentified.

Overall study findings and caveats: Greater spike-specific TCR breadth was seen in vaccine recipients than in placebo recipients. Substantial post-vaccination breadth of spike-specific CD8+ and CD4+ T cell responses was reported.

CDR3 size: 15 residues. Germline lookup yields CDR1 SEHNR and CDR2 FQNEAQ (reference sequence). Trimming removed 6 bases from V and 3 bases from J, with 18 bases in between. Here immunoSEQ multiplex PCR was the method, and the copy in TCRdb shows in-frame clones only, minus some. The table has 400,000 or so clones, less than 90% seen once. Treatment here: approximately 18 received Ad26.COV2.S at low or high dose, single or two shots; roughly five received placebo; per-sample allocation not given. Specimen acquisition occurred on day 63 following the initial vaccine or placebo injection. An Ad26 vector expressing Wuhan-strain SARS-CoV-2 spike constituted the vaccine.

The TCR comes from a person between 18 and 65 years old who received the Ad26.COV2.S COVID-19 vaccine or a placebo. Sample: peripheral blood, taken in a trial of Ad26.COV2.S vaccine versus placebo. The chain recombines TRBV7-9 with TRBJ2-7; the D gene is possibly TRBD1 (5 bases). The CDR3 reads CASRPQFAGHYEQYF. The CDR3 bases are TGTGCCAGCAGACCCCAGTTCGCAGGGCACTACGAGCAGTACTTC.